The 14 T cell receptor beta chains below come from one sample, sequenced in a study of cytomegalovirus exposure and HLA in healthy donors. PCR used 60 Vbeta primers and 13 Jbeta primers. TCRdb's copy holds only in-frame clones and misses some; the assay was immunoSEQ multiplex PCR. The sample carries some 140,000 clones, over 60% recorded once. Sequencing input: PBMCs. The receptors originated from a male donor in good health and CMV-seropositive.

This clone was found a few times. The chain recombines TRBV27 with TRBJ1-5; 11 nucleotides agree with TRBD1. This CDR3 contains 17 residues. Germline V CDR1 and CDR2: MNHEY, SMNVEV (reference sequence). The junction had 7 bases not matched to a gene; V was cut back by 0 bases and J by 6 bases. The CDR3 region is CASSLSGTGGDGQPQHF. Here the CDR3 DNA reads TGTGCCAGCAGTTTATCGGGGACAGGGGGTGATGGTCAGCCCCAGCATTTT.

As regards this clone: Compared with germline, one end of the junction differs, possibly owing to a read error. CDR3: CASSPVAGTSGTEQFF. DNA of the CDR3: TGTGCTAGCAGTCCGGTCGCCGGGACTAGCGGGACAGAGCAGTTCTTC. V gene TRBV7-7 combines with J gene TRBJ2-1, with 13 bases aligning to TRBD2. The CDR3 contains 16 residues. Germline values: CDR1 SSHAT, CDR2 FNYEAQ (reference sequence).

This clone was seen a few times. This sequence joins TRBV5-4 and TRBJ1-3; 7 nucleotides match TRBD1. The CDR3 spans 15 residues. V lost 2 bases, J lost 3 bases, and 5 bases stayed unmatched. Germline loops: CDR1 SGHNT, CDR2 YYREEE (reference sequence). The CDR3: CASSLEGAGGNTIYF. CDR3 sequence (DNA): TGTGCCAGCAGCTTAGAGGGGGCAGGTGGAAACACCATATATTTT.

In its sample, this clone was seen a few times. The chain couples TRBV18 to TRBJ2-1, with TRBD2 identical over 9 bases. In germline, CDR1 is KGHSH, CDR2 LQKENI. Trimming removed 10 bases from V and 2 bases from J; junction bases left unmatched: 12. This CDR3 is built from 16 residues. The CDR3 DNA reads TGTGCCACCAGTTCACAGCGGGAGGTGGCCTACAATGAGCAGTTCTTC. This gives the protein CATSSQREVAYNEQFF.

The rearrangement joins TRBV6-1 to TRBJ1-2, with 9 bases identical to TRBD1. From germline, CDR1 is MNHNS and CDR2 SASEGT. The CDR3 runs to 15 residues. The V segment lost 0 bases and the J segment 4 bases; nucleotides outside the gene matches: 3. For the CDR3, the DNA is TGTGCCAGCAGTGAAGCGACAGGGGGGGGCTATGGCTACACCTTC. Its protein is CASSEATGGGYGYTF.

The chain carries TRBV19 and TRBJ1-5; D possibly corresponds to TRBD1 (5 bases). The CDR3 loop spans 16 amino acids. The V gene lost 6 bases and the J gene lost 1 base, with 16 bases spanning the gap. Germline lookup yields CDR1 LNHDA and CDR2 SQIVND (reference sequence). The CDR3 region has the DNA TGTGCCAGTAGGCGGGACGCCTATAGGAGCAATCAGCCCCAGCATTTT. Translated: CASRRDAYRSNQPQHF. Complete variable domain (other parts from reference TRBV19 and TRBJ1-5): DGGITQSPKYLFRKEGQNVTLSCEQNLNHDAMYWYRQDPGQGLRLIYYSQIVNDFQKGDIAEGYSVSREKKESFPLTVTSAQKNPTAFYLCASRRDAYRSNQPQHFGDGTRLSIL.

The table lists this clone with a few counts. V usage is TRBV7-9 and J usage is TRBJ1-1; 9 nucleotides match TRBD1. This CDR3 has 12 amino acids. CDR1 and CDR2 from the germline V gene are SEHNR and FQNEAQ (reference sequence). V shed 5 bases and J 6 bases; nucleotides not matched to a gene: 1. The CDR3 DNA reads as TGTGCCAGCAGCACAGGGGGCCCTGAAGCTTTCTTT. It codes for CASSTGGPEAFF.

To note about this clone: A junction boundary mismatches the germline segment, possibly from a read error. CDR3 amino acids: CASSLTTGGIGNEQFF. The CDR3 DNA follows: TGTGCTAGCAGCCTAACGACAGGGGGAATAGGCAATGAGCAGTTCTTC. The chain is built from TRBV7-7 and TRBJ2-1; 9 positions agree with TRBD1. This CDR3 has 16 residues. Germline V lookup: CDR1 SSHAT, CDR2 FNYEAQ (reference sequence). The full variable domain, rest sourced from reference TRBV7-7 and TRBJ2-1, is GAGVSQSPRYKVTKRGQDVTLRCDPISSHATLYWYQQALGQGPEFLTYFNYEAQPDKSGLPSDRFSAERPEGSISTLTIQRTEQRDSAMYRCASSLTTGGIGNEQFFGPGTRLTVL.

CDR3 protein: CASSETSGPYEQYF. In DNA form, the CDR3 reads TGTGCCAGCAGTGAAACTAGCGGGCCCTACGAGCAGTACTTC. V and J are TRBV6-1 and TRBJ2-7, with TRBD2 matching over 9 bases. The CDR3 runs 14 residues. Germline CDR1 is MNHNS and CDR2 is SASEGT. With V trimmed by 2 bases and J by 2 bases, 1 base remained unmatched.

For this clone: The same CDR3 also results from other DNA sequences found in this sample. The chain is built from TRBV6-1 and TRBJ2-7; the match to TRBD1 covers 10 bases. CDR3 length: 16 amino acids. V was pared by 0 bases and J by 4 bases, with 6 bases of the junction left unmatched. CDR1 is MNHNS and CDR2 is SASEGT in the germline V gene. The CDR3 DNA follows: TGTGCCAGCAGTGAAGCGTTGACGGGACAGGGGTACGAGCAGTACTTC. Amino acids: CASSEALTGQGYEQYF.

In its sample, this clone was seen a few times. The CDR3 nucleotides read TGTGCCAGCAGTTATTTGCTAGCGGGGGATACGCAGTATTTT. Translating it yields CASSYLLAGDTQYF. V gene TRBV6-6 combines with J gene TRBJ2-3; 9 nucleotides match TRBD2. J gave up 6 bases and V 3 bases, and 4 bases lay outside the gene matches. The germline V gene has CDR1 MNHNY and CDR2 SVGAGI (reference sequence). The CDR3 extends over 14 amino acids.

In its sample, this clone was seen a few times. The chain is built from TRBV7-9 and TRBJ2-7, with D hard to call. The germline V gene has CDR1 SEHNR and CDR2 FQNEAQ (reference sequence). The CDR3 is 14 residues long. Deletions cut 4 bases from V and 2 bases from J, with 12 bases between. CDR3 amino acids: CASSSTEVAYEQYF. The CDR3 coding sequence is TGTGCCAGCAGCTCTACCGAGGTAGCCTACGAGCAGTACTTC.

The chain employs TRBV27 and TRBJ2-1; unclear D gene. The germline V gene encodes CDR1 MNHEY and CDR2 SMNVEV (reference sequence). This CDR3 spans 14 amino acids. V was cut by 6 bases and J by 4 bases, with 13 bases left in between. CDR3 DNA: TGTGCCAGCAGGCACCCCTACGCTTACAATGAGCAGTTCTTC. Translated: CASRHPYAYNEQFF.

This chain connects TRBV11-2 to TRBJ2-7; D is perhaps TRBD1 (6 bases). The CDR3 sequence is 16 residues long. Germline V gene data show CDR1 as SGHAT and CDR2 as FQNNGV. V shed 1 base and J shed 0 bases, with 13 bases lying between them. The CDR3: CASSLGAGVFSYEQYF. Written as DNA, the CDR3 is TGTGCCAGCAGCTTAGGGGCAGGGGTCTTCTCCTACGAGCAGTACTTC.